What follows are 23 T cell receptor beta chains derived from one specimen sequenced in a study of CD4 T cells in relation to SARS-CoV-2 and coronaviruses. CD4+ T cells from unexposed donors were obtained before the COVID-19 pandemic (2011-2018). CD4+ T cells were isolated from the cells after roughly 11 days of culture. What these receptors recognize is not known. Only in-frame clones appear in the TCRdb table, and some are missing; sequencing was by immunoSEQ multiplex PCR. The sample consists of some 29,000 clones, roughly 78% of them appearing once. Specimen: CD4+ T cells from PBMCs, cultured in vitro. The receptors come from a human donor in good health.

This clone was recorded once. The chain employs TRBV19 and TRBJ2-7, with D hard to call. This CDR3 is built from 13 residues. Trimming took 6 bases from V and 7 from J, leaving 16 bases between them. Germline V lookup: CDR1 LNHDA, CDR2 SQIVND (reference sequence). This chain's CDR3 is CASSPRAASEQYF. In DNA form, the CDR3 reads TGTGCCAGTAGCCCTAGGGCAGCCTCGGAGCAGTACTTC.

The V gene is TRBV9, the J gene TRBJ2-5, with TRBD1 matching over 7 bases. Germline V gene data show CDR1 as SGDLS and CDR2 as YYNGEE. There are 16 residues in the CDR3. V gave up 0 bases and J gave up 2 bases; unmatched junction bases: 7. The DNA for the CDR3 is TGTGCCAGCAGCGTAGGTGTCCGGGGACAGCAAGAGACCCAGTACTTC. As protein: CASSVGVRGQQETQYF.

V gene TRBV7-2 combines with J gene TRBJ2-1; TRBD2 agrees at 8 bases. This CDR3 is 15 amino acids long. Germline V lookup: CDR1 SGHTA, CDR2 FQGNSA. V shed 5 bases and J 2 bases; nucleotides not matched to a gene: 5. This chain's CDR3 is CASSPTGGAYNEQFF. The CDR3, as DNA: TGTGCCAGCAGCCCCACCGGGGGGGCCTACAATGAGCAGTTCTTC.

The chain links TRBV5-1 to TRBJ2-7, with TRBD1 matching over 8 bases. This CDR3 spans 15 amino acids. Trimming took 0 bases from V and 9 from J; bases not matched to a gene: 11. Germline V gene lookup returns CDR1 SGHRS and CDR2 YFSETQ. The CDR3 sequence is CASSLGATGAHLQYF. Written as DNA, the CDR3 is TGCGCCAGCAGCTTGGGGGCGACAGGGGCCCATCTGCAGTACTTC.

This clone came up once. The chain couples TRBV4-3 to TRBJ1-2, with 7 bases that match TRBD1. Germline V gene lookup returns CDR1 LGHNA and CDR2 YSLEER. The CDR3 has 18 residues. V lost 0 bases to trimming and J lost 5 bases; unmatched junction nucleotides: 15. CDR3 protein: CASSQDLYGQEARYGYTF. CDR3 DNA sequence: TGCGCCAGCAGCCAAGATTTGTACGGACAGGAAGCCCGTTATGGCTACACCTTC.

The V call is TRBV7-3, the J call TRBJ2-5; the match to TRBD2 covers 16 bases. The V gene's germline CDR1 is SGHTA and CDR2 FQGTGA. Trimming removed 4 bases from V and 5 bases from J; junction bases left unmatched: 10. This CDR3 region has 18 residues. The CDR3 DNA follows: TGTGCCAGCAGCTCGGGACTAGCGGGAGGGCCCGGTAGGGAGACCCAGTACTTC. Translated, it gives CASSSGLAGGPGRETQYF.

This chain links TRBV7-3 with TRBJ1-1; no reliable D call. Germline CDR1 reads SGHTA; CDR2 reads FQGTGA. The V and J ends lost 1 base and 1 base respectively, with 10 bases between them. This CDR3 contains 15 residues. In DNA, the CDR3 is TGTGCCAGCAGCTTAATGGTACAGTCGAACACTGAAGCTTTCTTT. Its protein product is CASSLMVQSNTEAFF.

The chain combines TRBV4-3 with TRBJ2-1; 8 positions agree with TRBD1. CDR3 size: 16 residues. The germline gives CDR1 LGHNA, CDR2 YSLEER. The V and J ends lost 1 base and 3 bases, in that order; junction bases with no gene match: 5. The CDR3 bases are TGCGCCAGCAGCCAAGGCTGGACAGGGTACTACAATGAGCAGTTCTTC. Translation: CASSQGWTGYYNEQFF.

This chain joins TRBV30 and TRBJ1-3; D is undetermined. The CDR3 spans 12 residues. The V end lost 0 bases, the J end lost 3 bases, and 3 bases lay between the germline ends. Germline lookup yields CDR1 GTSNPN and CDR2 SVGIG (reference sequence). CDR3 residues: CAWSVLGNTIYF. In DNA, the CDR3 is TGTGCCTGGAGTGTACTTGGAAACACCATATATTTT.

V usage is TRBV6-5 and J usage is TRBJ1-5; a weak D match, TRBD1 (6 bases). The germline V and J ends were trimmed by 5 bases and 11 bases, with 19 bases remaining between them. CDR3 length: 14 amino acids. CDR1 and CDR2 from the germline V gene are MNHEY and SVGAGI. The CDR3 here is CASSPDSRTWAQHF. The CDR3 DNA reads TGTGCCAGCAGTCCGGACAGCAGGACCTGGGCCCAGCATTTT.

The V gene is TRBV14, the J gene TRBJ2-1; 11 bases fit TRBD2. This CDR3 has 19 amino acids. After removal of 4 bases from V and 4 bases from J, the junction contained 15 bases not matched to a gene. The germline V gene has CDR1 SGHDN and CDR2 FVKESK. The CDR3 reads CASSPLGTSGGGVYNEQFF. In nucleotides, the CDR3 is TGTGCCAGCAGCCCACTCGGGACTAGCGGCGGGGGAGTTTACAATGAGCAGTTCTTC.

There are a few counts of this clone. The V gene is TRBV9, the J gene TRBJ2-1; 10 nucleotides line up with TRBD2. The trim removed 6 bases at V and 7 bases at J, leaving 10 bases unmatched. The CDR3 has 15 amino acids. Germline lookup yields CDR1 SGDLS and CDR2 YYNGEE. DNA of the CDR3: TGTGCCAGCAACCAGACTAAGCGGGGGGGAAATGAGCAGTTCTTC. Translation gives CASNQTKRGGNEQFF. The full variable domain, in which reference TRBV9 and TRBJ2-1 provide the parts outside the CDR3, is DSGVTQTPKHLITATGQRVTLRCSPRSGDLSVYWYQQSLDQGLQFLIQYYNGEERAKGNILERFSAQQFPDLHSELNLSSLELGDSALYFCASNQTKRGGNEQFFGPGTRLTVL.

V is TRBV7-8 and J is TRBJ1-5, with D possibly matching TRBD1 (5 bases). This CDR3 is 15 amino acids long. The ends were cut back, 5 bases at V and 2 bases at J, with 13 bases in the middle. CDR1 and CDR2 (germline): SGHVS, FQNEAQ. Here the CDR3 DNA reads TGTGCCAGCAGCCCCCGGGGGTTTCGCAATCAGCCCCAGCATTTT. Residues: CASSPRGFRNQPQHF.

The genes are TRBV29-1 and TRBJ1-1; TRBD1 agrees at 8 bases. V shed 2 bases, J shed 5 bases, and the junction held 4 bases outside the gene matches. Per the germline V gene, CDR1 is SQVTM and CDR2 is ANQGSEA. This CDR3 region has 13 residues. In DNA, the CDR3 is TGCAGCGTTGAAAAAACAGGGGGGACTGAAGCTTTCTTT. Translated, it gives CSVEKTGGTEAFF.

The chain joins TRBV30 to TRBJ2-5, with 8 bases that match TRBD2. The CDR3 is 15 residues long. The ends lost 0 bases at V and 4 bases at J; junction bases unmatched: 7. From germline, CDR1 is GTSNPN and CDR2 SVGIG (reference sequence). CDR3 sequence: CAWSVGGGRGETQYF. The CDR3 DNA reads TGTGCCTGGAGTGTAGGCGGGGGGAGGGGAGAGACCCAGTACTTC.

CDR3 in amino acids: CASSYFRGRGFESQHF. CDR3 bases: TGTGCCAGCAGTTACTTCAGGGGAAGGGGATTTGAGTCCCAGCATTTT. The chain couples TRBV6-5 to TRBJ1-5, with D possibly matching TRBD1 (6 bases). The germline gives CDR1 MNHEY, CDR2 SVGAGI. The CDR3 covers 16 residues. V was pared by 1 base and J by 11 bases, with 21 bases between.

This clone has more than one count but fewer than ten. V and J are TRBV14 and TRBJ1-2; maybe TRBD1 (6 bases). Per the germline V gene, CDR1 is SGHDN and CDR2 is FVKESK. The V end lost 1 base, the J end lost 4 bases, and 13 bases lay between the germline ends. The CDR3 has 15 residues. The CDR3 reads CASSQAGQLIYGYTF. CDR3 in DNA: TGTGCCAGCAGCCAAGCAGGACAGCTGATCTATGGCTACACCTTC.

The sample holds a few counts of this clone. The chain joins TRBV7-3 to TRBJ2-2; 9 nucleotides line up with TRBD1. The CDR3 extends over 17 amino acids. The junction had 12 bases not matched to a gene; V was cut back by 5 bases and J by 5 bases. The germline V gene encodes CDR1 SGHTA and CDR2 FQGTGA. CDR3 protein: CASSLNRDRVATGELFF. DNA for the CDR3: TGTGCCAGCAGCCTTAACCGGGACAGGGTGGCGACCGGGGAGCTGTTTTTT.

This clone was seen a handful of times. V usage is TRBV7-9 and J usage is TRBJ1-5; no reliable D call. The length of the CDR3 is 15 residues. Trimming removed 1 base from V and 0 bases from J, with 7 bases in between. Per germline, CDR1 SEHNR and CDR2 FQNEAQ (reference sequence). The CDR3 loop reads CASSLVDGSNQPQHF. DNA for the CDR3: TGTGCCAGCAGCTTAGTGGACGGTAGCAATCAGCCCCAGCATTTT.

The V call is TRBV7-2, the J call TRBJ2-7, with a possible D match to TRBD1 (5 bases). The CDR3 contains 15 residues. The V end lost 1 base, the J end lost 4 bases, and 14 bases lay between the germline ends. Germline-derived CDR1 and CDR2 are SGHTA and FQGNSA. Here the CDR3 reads CASSLVWGGKYEQYF. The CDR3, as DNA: TGTGCCAGCAGCTTAGTGTGGGGCGGAAAGTACGAGCAGTACTTC.

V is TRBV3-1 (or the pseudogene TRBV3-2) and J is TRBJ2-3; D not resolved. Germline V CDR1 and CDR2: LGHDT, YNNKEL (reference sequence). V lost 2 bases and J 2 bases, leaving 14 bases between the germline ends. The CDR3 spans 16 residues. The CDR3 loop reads CASSQRRADVTDTQYF. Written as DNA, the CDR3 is TGTGCCAGCAGCCAAAGAAGGGCCGACGTCACAGATACGCAGTATTTT.

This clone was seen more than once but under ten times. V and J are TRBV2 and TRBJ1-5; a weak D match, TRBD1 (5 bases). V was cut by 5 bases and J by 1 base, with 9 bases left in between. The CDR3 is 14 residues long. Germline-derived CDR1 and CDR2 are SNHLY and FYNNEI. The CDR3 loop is CASSIRDSNQPQHF. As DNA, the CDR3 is TGTGCCAGCAGTATCAGGGACAGCAATCAGCCCCAGCATTTT.

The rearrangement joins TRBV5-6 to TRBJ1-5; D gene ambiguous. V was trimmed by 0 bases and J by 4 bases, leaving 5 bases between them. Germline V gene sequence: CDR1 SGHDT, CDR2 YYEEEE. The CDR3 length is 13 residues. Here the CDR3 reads CASSLAPNQPQHF. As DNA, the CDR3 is TGTGCCAGCAGCTTGGCCCCGAATCAGCCCCAGCATTTT.